This T cell receptor beta chain derives from a study of shared clonotypes between healthy human individuals. The CDR3 extends over 16 amino acids. Trimming removed 0 bases from V and 0 bases from J, with 10 bases in between. The germline V gene encodes CDR1 SGHRS and CDR2 YFSETQ. Libraries were prepared by immunoSEQ multiplex PCR; TCRdb keeps only in-frame clonotypes and omits some of them. This table has 2 million to 2.5 million clones, under 95% appearing once. Sequencing input: naive CD4+ T cells from PBMCs. Subset reported: CD45RA+ positively selected. This chain joins TRBV5-1 and TRBJ1-3; D is ambiguous. The clonotype was recovered from a man between 18 and 29 years old in good health. Some clones in this sample may be carry-over from other donors' samples. The CDR3: CASSLDGDRSGNTIYF. The CDR3 DNA reads as TGCGCCAGCAGCTTGGACGGCGACCGCTCTGGAAACACCATATATTTT.